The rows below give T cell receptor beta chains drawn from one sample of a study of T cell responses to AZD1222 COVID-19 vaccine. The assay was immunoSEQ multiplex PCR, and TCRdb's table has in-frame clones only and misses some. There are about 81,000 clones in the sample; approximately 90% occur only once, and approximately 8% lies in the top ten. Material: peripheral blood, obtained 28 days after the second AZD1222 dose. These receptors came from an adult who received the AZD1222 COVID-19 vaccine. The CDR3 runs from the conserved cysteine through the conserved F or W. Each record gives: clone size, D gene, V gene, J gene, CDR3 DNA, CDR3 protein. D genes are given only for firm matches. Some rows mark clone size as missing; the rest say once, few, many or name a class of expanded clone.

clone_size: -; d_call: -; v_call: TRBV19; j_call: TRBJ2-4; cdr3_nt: TGTGCCAGTAGTATGTCAGAAAACATTCAGTACTTC; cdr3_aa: CASSMSENIQYF
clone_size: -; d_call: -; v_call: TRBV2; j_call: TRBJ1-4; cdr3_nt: TGTGCCAGCAGAAACAGGGTGGAGAATGAAAAACTGTTTTTT; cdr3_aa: CASRNRVENEKLFF
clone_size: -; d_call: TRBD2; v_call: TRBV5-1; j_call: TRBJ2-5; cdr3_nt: TGCGCCAGCCGCATTCTCGGGACTAGCAGAGAGACCCAGTACTTC; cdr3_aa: CASRILGTSRETQYF
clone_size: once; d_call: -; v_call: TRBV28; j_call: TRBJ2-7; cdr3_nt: TGTGCCAGCAGTATTATGGCAGCGGGCCCCTACGAGCAGTACTTC; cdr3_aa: CASSIMAAGPYEQYF
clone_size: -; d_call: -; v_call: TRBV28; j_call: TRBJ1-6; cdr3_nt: TGTGCCAGCAGTTTTGAGAGGCAGGGCGGTTCACCCCTCCACTTT; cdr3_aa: CASSFERQGGSPLHF
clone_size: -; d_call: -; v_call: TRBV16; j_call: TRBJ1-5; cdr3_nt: TGTGCCAGCAGCCGCGGGACAAACAATCAGCCCCAGCATTTT; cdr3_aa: CASSRGTNNQPQHF
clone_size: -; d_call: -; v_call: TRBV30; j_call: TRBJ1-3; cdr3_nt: TGTGCCTATGCCGTGAGTTTAGGAAACACCATATATTTT; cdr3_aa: CAYAVSLGNTIYF
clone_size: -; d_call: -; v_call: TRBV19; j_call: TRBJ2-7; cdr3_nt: TGTGCCAGTAGTATCCGGGGGGCAGTGTCCTCCTACGAGCAGTACTTC; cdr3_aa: CASSIRGAVSSYEQYF
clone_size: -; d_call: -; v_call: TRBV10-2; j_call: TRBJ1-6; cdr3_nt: TGCGCCAGCAGTGAGTCTTGGGCGTCACCCCTCCACTTT; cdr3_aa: CASSESWASPLHF
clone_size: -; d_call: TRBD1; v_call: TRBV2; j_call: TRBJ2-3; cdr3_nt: TGTGCCAGCAGGCGGACAGGGCCCACAGATACGCAGTATTTT; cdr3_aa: CASRRTGPTDTQYF
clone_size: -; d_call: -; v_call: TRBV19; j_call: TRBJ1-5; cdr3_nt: TGTGCCAGTAGTATTAGTCGGGTGGGCAGAAATCAGCCCCAGCATTTT; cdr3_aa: CASSISRVGRNQPQHF
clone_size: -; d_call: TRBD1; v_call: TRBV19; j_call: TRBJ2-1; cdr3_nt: TGTGCCAGTCTTGAAGGGGGCTTTAGCTCCTACAATGAGCAGTTCTTC; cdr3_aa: CASLEGGFSSYNEQFF
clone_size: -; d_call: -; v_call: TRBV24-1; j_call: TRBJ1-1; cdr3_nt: TGTGCCACCAAGGGCCTTTTGAACACTGAAGCTTTCTTT; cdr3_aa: CATKGLLNTEAFF
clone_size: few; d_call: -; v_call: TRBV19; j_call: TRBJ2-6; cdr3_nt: TGTGCCAGTAGTCCCGGGGCCAACGTCCTGACTTTC; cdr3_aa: CASSPGANVLTF
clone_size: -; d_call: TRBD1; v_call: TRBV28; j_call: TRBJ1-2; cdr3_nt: TGTGCCAGCAGTTCCGGGACAGGGAGTTTTTACTATGGCTACACCTTC; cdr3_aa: CASSSGTGSFYYGYTF
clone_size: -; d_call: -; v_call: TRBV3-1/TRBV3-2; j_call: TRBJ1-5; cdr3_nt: TGTGCCAGCAGCTGGGGACGGCTACAGCCCCAGCATTTT; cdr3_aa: CASSWGRLQPQHF
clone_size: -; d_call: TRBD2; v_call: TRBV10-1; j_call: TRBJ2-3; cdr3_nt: TGCGCCAGCAGTGAACAGGAAGGAGCGGGAGTCGGCGCAGATACGCAGTATTTT; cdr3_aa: CASSEQEGAGVGADTQYF
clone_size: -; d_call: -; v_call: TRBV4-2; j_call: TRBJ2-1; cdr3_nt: TGTGCCAGCAGCCAAAACTACAATGAGCAGTTCTTC; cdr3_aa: CASSQNYNEQFF
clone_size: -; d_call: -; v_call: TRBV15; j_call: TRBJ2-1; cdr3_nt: TGTGCCACCAGCAGACCGGGCAATGAGCAGTTCTTC; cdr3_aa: CATSRPGNEQFF
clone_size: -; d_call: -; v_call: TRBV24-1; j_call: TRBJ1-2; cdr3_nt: TGTGCCACCAGTGAAAGCAGTTTCTATGGCTACACCTTC; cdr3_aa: CATSESSFYGYTF
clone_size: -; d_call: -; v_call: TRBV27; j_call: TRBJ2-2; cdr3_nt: TGTGCCAGCAGCAGGCTCGAGGTGAACACCGGGGAGCTGTTTTTT; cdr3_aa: CASSRLEVNTGELFF
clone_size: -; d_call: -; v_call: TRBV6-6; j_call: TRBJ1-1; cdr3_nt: TGTGCCAGCAGTTACTCCATCACTGAAGCTTTCTTT; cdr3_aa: CASSYSITEAFF
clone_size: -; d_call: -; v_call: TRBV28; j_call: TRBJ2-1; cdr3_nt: TGTGCCAGCAGTTTAACGGCTGCGGAGCAGTTCTTC; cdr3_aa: CASSLTAAEQFF
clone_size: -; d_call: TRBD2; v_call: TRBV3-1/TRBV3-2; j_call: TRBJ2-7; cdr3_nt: TGTGCCAGCAGCCAAGAATGGCTAGCGGGAGCAGAGCAGTACTTC; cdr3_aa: CASSQEWLAGAEQYF
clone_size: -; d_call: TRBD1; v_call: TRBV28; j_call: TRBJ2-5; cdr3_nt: TGTGCCAGCAGTTCGCCACAGGGGGCGGGGAGCACCCAGTACTTC; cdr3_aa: CASSSPQGAGSTQYF
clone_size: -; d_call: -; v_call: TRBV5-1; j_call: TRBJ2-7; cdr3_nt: TGCGCCAGCAGCTTACCCGCGGATCAGCAGTACTTC; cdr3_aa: CASSLPADQQYF
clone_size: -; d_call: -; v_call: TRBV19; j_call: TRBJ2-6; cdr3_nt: TGTGCCAGTAGTAAGGGGCTCTACTCTGGGGCCAACGTCCTGACTTTC; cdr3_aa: CASSKGLYSGANVLTF
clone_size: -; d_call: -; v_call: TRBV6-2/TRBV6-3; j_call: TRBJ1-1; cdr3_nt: TGTGCCAGCAGTTACTACACTGAAGCTTTCTTT; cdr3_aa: CASSYYTEAFF
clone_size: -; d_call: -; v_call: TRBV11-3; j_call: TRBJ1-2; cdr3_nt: TGTGCCAGCAGCTTAGATGCAGGGCCTAACTATGGCTACACCTTC; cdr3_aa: CASSLDAGPNYGYTF
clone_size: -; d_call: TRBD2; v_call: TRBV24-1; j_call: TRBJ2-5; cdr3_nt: TGTGCCACCAGTGATTTGCGAGGGTCGGGGACTAGCGGGAAGGAGACCCAGTACTTC; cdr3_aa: CATSDLRGSGTSGKETQYF
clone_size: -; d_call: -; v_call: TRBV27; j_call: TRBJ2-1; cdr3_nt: TGTGCCAGCAGTGGAATAGGAGCATACAATGAGCAGTTCTTC; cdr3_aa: CASSGIGAYNEQFF
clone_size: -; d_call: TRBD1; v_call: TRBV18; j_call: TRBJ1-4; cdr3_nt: TGTGCCAGCTCACCGACAGGGGGCCGTGAAAAACTGTTTTTT; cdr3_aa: CASSPTGGREKLFF
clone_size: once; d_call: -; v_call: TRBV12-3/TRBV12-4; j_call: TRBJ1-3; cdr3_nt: TGTGCCAGCAGTTTAGGGGGAAACACCATATATTTT; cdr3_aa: CASSLGGNTIYF
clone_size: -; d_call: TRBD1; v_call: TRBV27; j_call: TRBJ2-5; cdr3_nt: TGTGCCAGCAAGAGGACAGGGGGCGCGACCCAGTACTTC; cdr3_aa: CASKRTGGATQYF
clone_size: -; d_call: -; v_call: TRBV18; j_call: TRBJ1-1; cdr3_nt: TGTGCCAGCTCACCTAACAGCTACACTGAAGCTTTCTTT; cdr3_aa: CASSPNSYTEAFF
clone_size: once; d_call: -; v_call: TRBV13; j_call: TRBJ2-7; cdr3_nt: TGTGCCAGCAGCCGAAGGGTCTCCTACGAGCAGTACTTC; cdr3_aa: CASSRRVSYEQYF
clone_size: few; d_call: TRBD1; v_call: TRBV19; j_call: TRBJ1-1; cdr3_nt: TGTGCCAGTAGTCCTACGGCAGGGGGACTGAACACTGAAGCTTTCTTT; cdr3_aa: CASSPTAGGLNTEAFF
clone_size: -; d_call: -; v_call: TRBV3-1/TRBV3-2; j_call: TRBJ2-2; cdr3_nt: TGTGCCAGCAGCGACCTCGTAACCGGGGAGCTGTTTTTT; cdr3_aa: CASSDLVTGELFF
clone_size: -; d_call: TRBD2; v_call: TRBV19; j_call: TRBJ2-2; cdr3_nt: TGTGCCAGTAGTCACGAGCGGGGTTCGAACACCGGGGAGCTGTTTTTT; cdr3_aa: CASSHERGSNTGELFF